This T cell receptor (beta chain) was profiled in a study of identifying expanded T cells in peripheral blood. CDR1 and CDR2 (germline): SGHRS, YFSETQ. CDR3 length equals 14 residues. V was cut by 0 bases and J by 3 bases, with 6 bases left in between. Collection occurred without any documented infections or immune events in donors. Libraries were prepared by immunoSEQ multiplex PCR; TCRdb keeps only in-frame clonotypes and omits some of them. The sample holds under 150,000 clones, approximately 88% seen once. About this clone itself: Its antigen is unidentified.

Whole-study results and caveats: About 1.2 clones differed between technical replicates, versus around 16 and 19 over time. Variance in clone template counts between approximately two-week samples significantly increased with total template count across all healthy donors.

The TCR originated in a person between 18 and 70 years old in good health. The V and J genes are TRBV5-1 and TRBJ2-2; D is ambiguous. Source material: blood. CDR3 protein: CASSLDSYTGELFF. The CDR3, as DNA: TGCGCCAGCAGCTTGGACAGTTACACCGGGGAGCTGTTTTTT. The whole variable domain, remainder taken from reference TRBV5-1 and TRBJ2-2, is KAGVTQTPRYLIKTRGQQVTLSCSPISGHRSVSWYQQTPGQGLQFLFEYFSETQRNKGNFPGRFSGRQFSNSRSEMNVSTLELGDSALYLCASSLDSYTGELFFGEGSRLTVL.